A single sample is the source of the 5 T cell receptor beta chains below, sequenced in a study of T cell responses to AZD1222 COVID-19 vaccine. The method was immunoSEQ multiplex PCR; TCRdb's version includes in-frame clones alone and lacks a portion of them. Counted here are 160,000 or so clones, less than 95% occurring once; the ten biggest clones make up about 2%. Here the sequenced sample was peripheral blood, taken on day 0 of AZD1222 vaccination. The receptors shown here come from an adult in good health.

The chain is built from TRBV29-1 and TRBJ2-7, with D perhaps assigned TRBD1 or TRBD2 (6 bases each). V was shortened by 2 bases and J by 6 bases, with 11 bases between the two germline ends. CDR3 length: 12 amino acids. The germline CDR1 and CDR2 sequences are SQVTM and ANQGSEA. CDR3 sequence (DNA): TGCAGCGTTGAAACGGGGGCCTCCGAGCAGTACTTC. It is translated as CSVETGASEQYF.

The DNA of the CDR3 is TGTGCCATCTGGGGGCCTGGGGCCAACGTCCTGACTTTC. It encodes CAIWGPGANVLTF. The chain recombines TRBV10-3 with TRBJ2-6; D is possibly TRBD1 (6 bases). CDR3 length equals 13 residues. V was clipped by 8 bases and J by 2 bases, with 7 bases between them. CDR1 ENHRY and CDR2 SYGVKD come from the germline V gene.

The CDR3 nucleotides read TGTGCCAGCAGCTTAGAACTAGCGGGAGTTTCAGATACGCAGTATTTT. Translation: CASSLELAGVSDTQYF. The chain carries TRBV7-9 and TRBJ2-3; 11 nucleotides match TRBD2. This CDR3 region has 16 residues. J was trimmed by 4 bases and V by 1 base; bases with no gene match: 4. From germline, CDR1 is SEHNR and CDR2 FQNEAQ (reference sequence).

The chain links TRBV14 to TRBJ2-1; D is ambiguous. Germline-derived CDR1 and CDR2 are SGHDN and FVKESK. The V end lost 3 bases, the J end lost 0 bases, and 12 bases lay between the germline ends. This CDR3 region has 16 residues. The CDR3 nucleotides are TGTGCCAGCAGCCACCCTCCAATCAACTCCTACAATGAGCAGTTCTTC. Its protein is CASSHPPINSYNEQFF.

J is TRBJ2-7 and V is TRBV13, with TRBD2 matching 7 bases. The V gene's germline CDR1 is PRHDT and CDR2 FYEKMQ (reference sequence). V was pared by 5 bases and J by 2 bases, with 9 bases of the junction left unmatched. This CDR3 comprises 15 residues. CDR3 DNA sequence: TGTGCCAGCAGCCAAAGGTCTAGCGGTGCCTACGAGCAGTACTTC. Encoded protein: CASSQRSSGAYEQYF.